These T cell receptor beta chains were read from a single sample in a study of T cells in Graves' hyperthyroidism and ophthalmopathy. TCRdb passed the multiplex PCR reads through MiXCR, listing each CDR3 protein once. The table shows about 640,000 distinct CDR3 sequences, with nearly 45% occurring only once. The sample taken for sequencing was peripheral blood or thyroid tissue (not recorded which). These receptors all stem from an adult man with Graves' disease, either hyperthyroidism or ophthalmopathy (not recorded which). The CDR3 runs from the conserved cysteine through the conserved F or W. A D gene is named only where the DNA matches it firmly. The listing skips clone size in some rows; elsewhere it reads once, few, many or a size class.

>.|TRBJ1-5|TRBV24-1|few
TGTGCCAGCAGTGAACCGGGCCCACGGAATCAGCCCCAGCATTTT
CASSEPGPRNQPQHF
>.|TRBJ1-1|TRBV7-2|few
TGTGCCAGCAGCCCTGCAGGGGAGGGTACTGAAGCTTTCTTT
CASSPAGEGTEAFF
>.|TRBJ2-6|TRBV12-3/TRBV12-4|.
TGTGCCAGCCGGCAGTTAGGGGGCTCTGGGGCCAACGTCCTGACTTTC
CASRQLGGSGANVLTF
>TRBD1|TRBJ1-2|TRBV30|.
TGTGCCTGGACGGACAGGGGTTATGGTATCGACTACACCTTC
CAWTDRGYGIDYTF
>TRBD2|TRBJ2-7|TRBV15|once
TGTGCCACCAGCAGAGCTAGCGGGATGTGGGGGATGGACGAGCAGTACTTC
CATSRASGMWGMDEQYF
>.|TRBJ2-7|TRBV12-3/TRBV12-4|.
TGTGCCAGCAGGACGGGACGGGCCTACGAGCAGTACTTC
CASRTGRAYEQYF
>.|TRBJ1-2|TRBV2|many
TGTGCCAGCAGCGGCTCCCGCCGACCCACCTTC
CASSGSRRPTF
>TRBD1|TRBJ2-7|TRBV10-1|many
TGCGCCAGCAGTGAGTATGGCAGGGGGAACGAGCAGTACTTC
CASSEYGRGNEQYF
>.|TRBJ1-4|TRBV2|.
TGTGCCAGCAACGGACAACCAGGGGAAAAACTGTTTTTT
CASNGQPGEKLFF
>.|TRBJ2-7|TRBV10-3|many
TGTGCCATCAGTGATACGGGCGGCTACGAGCAGTACTTC
CAISDTGGYEQYF
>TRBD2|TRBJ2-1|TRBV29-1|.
TGCAGCGTTGAGGGAGCTAGCGGGAGTGCCGGCGTTGAGCAGTTCTTC
CSVEGASGSAGVEQFF